This T cell receptor beta chain was captured by sequencing in a study of cytotoxic CD8 clonotypes in ibrutinib-treated CLL. This clone showed up just a few times. The CDR3 contains 12 residues. Germline V gene lookup returns CDR1 MNHEY and CDR2 SMNVEV (reference sequence). Trimming stripped 5 bases from V and 8 bases from J, with 12 bases between. Measured with immunoSEQ multiplex PCR; TCRdb has only the in-frame clones, and not every one. This sample has over 65,000 clones, with 68% found just once. Specimen: PBMCs, collected after 12 months of ibrutinib treatment. The chain couples TRBV27 to TRBJ1-2; no reliable D call. The source is a human donor with chronic lymphocytic leukemia. The CDR3 loop is CASSAGTRGYTF. The CDR3, as DNA: TGTGCCAGCAGTGCGGGAACTAGGGGCTACACCTTC.